Listed below are T cell receptor beta chains from one sample, sequenced in a study of CD8+ T cells in alopecia areata. Method: immunoSEQ multiplex PCR; TCRdb's copy keeps in-frame clones and lacks some. The sample lists roughly 16,000 clones, 60% occurring once. Specimen: skin. The receptors shown here come from a human donor with alopecia areata. CDR3s include the opening cysteine and the closing phenylalanine or tryptophan. The order of the fields is J gene, D gene, V gene, clone size, CDR3 protein, CDR3 DNA. D genes are given only for firm matches. Rows give clone size only sometimes, using once, few, many, or a class for an expanded clone.

j_gene: TRBJ2-1; d_gene: -; v_gene: TRBV5-1; abundance: -; CDR3aa: CASSLDGSGPNRDEQFF; CDR3nt: TGCGCCAGCAGCTTGGACGGATCGGGACCAAACCGCGATGAGCAGTTCTTC
j_gene: TRBJ1-4; d_gene: -; v_gene: TRBV6-1; abundance: -; CDR3aa: CASGKGSREKLFF; CDR3nt: TGTGCCAGTGGAAAGGGGTCAAGGGAAAAACTGTTTTTT
j_gene: TRBJ2-3; d_gene: -; v_gene: TRBV11-2; abundance: -; CDR3aa: CASSDPAGADTQYF; CDR3nt: TGTGCCAGCAGCGACCCGGCGGGCGCAGATACGCAGTATTTT
j_gene: TRBJ2-1; d_gene: TRBD1; v_gene: TRBV27; abundance: -; CDR3aa: CASKSTGARNEQFF; CDR3nt: TGTGCCAGCAAATCGACAGGGGCTCGGAATGAGCAGTTCTTC
j_gene: TRBJ2-1; d_gene: -; v_gene: TRBV18; abundance: -; CDR3aa: CASSPARDSYNEQFF; CDR3nt: TGTGCCAGCTCACCAGCCAGGGACTCCTACAATGAGCAGTTCTTC
j_gene: TRBJ1-2; d_gene: -; v_gene: TRBV15; abundance: -; CDR3aa: CATSRDLQDQGYTF; CDR3nt: TGTGCCACCAGCAGAGATTTGCAGGACCAAGGCTACACCTTC
j_gene: TRBJ2-7; d_gene: -; v_gene: TRBV28; abundance: -; CDR3aa: CASSLRRRVGEQYF; CDR3nt: TGTGCCAGCAGTTTAAGGAGACGAGTGGGCGAGCAGTACTTC
j_gene: TRBJ2-5; d_gene: TRBD2; v_gene: TRBV4-1; abundance: -; CDR3aa: CASSQREGRETQYF; CDR3nt: TGCGCCAGCAGCCAACGGGAGGGCCGGGAGACCCAGTACTTC
j_gene: TRBJ2-2; d_gene: -; v_gene: TRBV5-1; abundance: few; CDR3aa: CASIGLGYGELFF; CDR3nt: TGCGCCAGCATCGGTCTAGGGTACGGGGAGCTGTTTTTT
j_gene: TRBJ2-7; d_gene: TRBD2; v_gene: TRBV29-1; abundance: -; CDR3aa: CSVGGTSGSYEQYF; CDR3nt: TGCAGCGTTGGGGGGACTAGCGGGAGCTACGAGCAGTACTTC
j_gene: TRBJ2-7; d_gene: TRBD1; v_gene: TRBV11-2; abundance: -; CDR3aa: CASSRTGFTYEQYF; CDR3nt: TGTGCCAGCAGTCGGACAGGGTTCACCTACGAGCAGTACTTC
j_gene: TRBJ2-7; d_gene: TRBD1; v_gene: TRBV18; abundance: -; CDR3aa: CASSPRGPEQYF; CDR3nt: TGTGCCAGCTCGCCGAGGGGGCCCGAGCAGTACTTC
j_gene: TRBJ2-7; d_gene: -; v_gene: TRBV2; abundance: -; CDR3aa: CASSPQVYEQYF; CDR3nt: TGTGCCAGCAGTCCACAGGTGTACGAGCAGTACTTC
j_gene: TRBJ2-3; d_gene: -; v_gene: TRBV29-1; abundance: -; CDR3aa: CSVVGGAIDTQYF; CDR3nt: TGCAGCGTCGTTGGGGGCGCCATAGATACGCAGTATTTT
j_gene: TRBJ2-5; d_gene: TRBD1; v_gene: TRBV6-6; abundance: -; CDR3aa: CASINQGAPGETQYF; CDR3nt: TGTGCCAGCATTAATCAGGGGGCGCCGGGTGAGACCCAGTACTTC
j_gene: TRBJ2-3; d_gene: TRBD2; v_gene: TRBV10-3; abundance: -; CDR3aa: CAISAPGASGSVSTDTQYF; CDR3nt: TGTGCCATCAGCGCGCCGGGGGCTAGCGGGAGTGTTAGCACAGATACGCAGTATTTT
j_gene: TRBJ1-1; d_gene: TRBD1; v_gene: TRBV6-6; abundance: few; CDR3aa: CASSLNRGRISTEAFF; CDR3nt: TGTGCCAGCAGCCTAAACAGGGGGCGCATCAGTACTGAAGCTTTCTTT
j_gene: TRBJ1-1; d_gene: -; v_gene: TRBV6-6; abundance: -; CDR3aa: CASSDPGKNTEAFF; CDR3nt: TGTGCCAGCAGCGACCCGGGAAAGAACACTGAAGCTTTCTTT
j_gene: TRBJ2-2; d_gene: TRBD1; v_gene: TRBV7-8; abundance: few; CDR3aa: CASSLRPGTVNTGELFF; CDR3nt: TGTGCCAGCAGCCTTCGACCCGGGACAGTTAACACCGGGGAGCTGTTTTTT
j_gene: TRBJ2-3; d_gene: TRBD2; v_gene: TRBV28; abundance: few; CDR3aa: CASSTLAGGIDTQYF; CDR3nt: TGTGCCAGCAGTACCCTAGCGGGAGGAATAGATACGCAGTATTTT
j_gene: TRBJ2-1; d_gene: -; v_gene: TRBV25-1; abundance: once; CDR3aa: CASSQPGLAGEQFF; CDR3nt: TGTGCCAGCTCTCAACCGGGCCTTGCAGGTGAGCAGTTCTTC
j_gene: TRBJ2-7; d_gene: -; v_gene: TRBV5-1; abundance: -; CDR3aa: CASSFGGRLGEQYF; CDR3nt: TGCGCCAGCAGCTTTGGTGGGAGGCTTGGTGAGCAGTACTTC
j_gene: TRBJ2-1; d_gene: TRBD2; v_gene: TRBV19; abundance: once; CDR3aa: CASSITGGWIREQFF; CDR3nt: TGTGCCAGTAGTATCACGGGAGGGTGGATCAGGGAGCAGTTCTTC
j_gene: TRBJ1-4; d_gene: -; v_gene: TRBV14; abundance: -; CDR3aa: CASSQDPATNEKLFF; CDR3nt: TGTGCCAGCAGCCAAGACCCGGCAACTAATGAAAAACTGTTTTTT
j_gene: TRBJ2-1; d_gene: TRBD2; v_gene: TRBV7-3; abundance: -; CDR3aa: CASSLTGTSGSNEQFF; CDR3nt: TGTGCCAGCAGCTTAACAGGGACTAGCGGGAGCAACGAGCAGTTCTTC
j_gene: TRBJ2-3; d_gene: -; v_gene: TRBV27; abundance: -; CDR3aa: CASSLRPSGFTDTQYF; CDR3nt: TGTGCCAGCAGTTTAAGGCCCAGCGGCTTCACAGATACGCAGTATTTT
j_gene: TRBJ1-1; d_gene: TRBD1; v_gene: TRBV5-1; abundance: -; CDR3aa: CASSLVWGRGQGDTEAFF; CDR3nt: TGCGCCAGCAGCTTGGTTTGGGGTAGAGGACAGGGTGACACTGAAGCTTTCTTT
j_gene: TRBJ1-5; d_gene: -; v_gene: TRBV5-4; abundance: few; CDR3aa: CASSLGGAVSNQPQHF; CDR3nt: TGTGCCAGCAGCTTGGGGGGGGCCGTTAGCAATCAGCCCCAGCATTTT
j_gene: TRBJ2-5; d_gene: -; v_gene: TRBV29-1; abundance: -; CDR3aa: CSVESCQETQYF; CDR3nt: TGCAGCGTTGAAAGCTGCCAAGAGACCCAGTACTTC
j_gene: TRBJ2-3; d_gene: -; v_gene: TRBV2; abundance: -; CDR3aa: CASSVVLRTDTQYF; CDR3nt: TGTGCCAGCAGTGTCGTGCTGCGCACAGATACGCAGTATTTT
j_gene: TRBJ1-4; d_gene: TRBD1; v_gene: TRBV28; abundance: -; CDR3aa: CASRQTGISEKLFF; CDR3nt: TGTGCCAGCAGACAGACAGGGATAAGTGAAAAACTGTTTTTT
j_gene: TRBJ1-1; d_gene: -; v_gene: TRBV5-1; abundance: -; CDR3aa: CASSFQVGGGTEAFF; CDR3nt: TGCGCCAGCAGCTTCCAGGTCGGCGGAGGCACTGAAGCTTTCTTT
j_gene: TRBJ2-6; d_gene: -; v_gene: TRBV29-1; abundance: -; CDR3aa: CSGLQAAGANVLTF; CDR3nt: TGCAGCGGCCTACAGGCTGCTGGGGCCAACGTCCTGACTTTC
j_gene: TRBJ2-5; d_gene: TRBD2; v_gene: TRBV9; abundance: -; CDR3aa: CASSVGLAEGGETQYF; CDR3nt: TGTGCCAGCAGCGTGGGACTAGCGGAGGGGGGGGAGACCCAGTACTTC
j_gene: TRBJ2-3; d_gene: TRBD2; v_gene: TRBV7-3; abundance: -; CDR3aa: CTSSFQGLAGSDTQYF; CDR3nt: TGTACCAGCAGCTTCCAGGGACTAGCGGGGAGTGATACGCAGTATTTT
j_gene: TRBJ2-3; d_gene: TRBD2; v_gene: TRBV29-1; abundance: few; CDR3aa: CSVEDGSGRPDTQYF; CDR3nt: TGCAGCGTTGAAGATGGGAGCGGGAGGCCAGATACGCAGTATTTT
j_gene: TRBJ2-7; d_gene: TRBD2; v_gene: TRBV2; abundance: -; CDR3aa: CAVTDSGRAEEQYF; CDR3nt: TGTGCCGTCACAGATAGCGGGAGGGCTGAAGAGCAGTACTTC
j_gene: TRBJ2-4; d_gene: TRBD2; v_gene: TRBV2; abundance: -; CDR3aa: CASSDLLARLAKNIQYF; CDR3nt: TGTGCCAGCAGTGACCTACTAGCGAGACTAGCCAAAAACATTCAGTACTTC
j_gene: TRBJ2-2; d_gene: -; v_gene: TRBV7-9; abundance: -; CDR3aa: CASSIDTGELFF; CDR3nt: TGTGCCAGCAGCATCGATACCGGGGAGCTGTTTTTT
j_gene: TRBJ2-1; d_gene: TRBD2; v_gene: TRBV7-9; abundance: medium-sized; CDR3aa: CASSLVPLAGGPYEQFF; CDR3nt: TGTGCCAGCAGCTTAGTCCCCCTAGCGGGAGGGCCCTATGAGCAGTTCTTC
j_gene: TRBJ1-2; d_gene: TRBD1; v_gene: TRBV5-1; abundance: -; CDR3aa: CASSLGDRGFAPYGYTF; CDR3nt: TGCGCCAGCAGCTTGGGGGACAGGGGGTTCGCACCCTATGGCTACACCTTC
j_gene: TRBJ2-7; d_gene: TRBD2; v_gene: TRBV28; abundance: -; CDR3aa: CASSPLSSGSGYEQYF; CDR3nt: TGTGCCAGCAGCCCCCTATCGAGCGGGAGTGGGTACGAGCAGTACTTC
j_gene: TRBJ2-1; d_gene: -; v_gene: TRBV5-1; abundance: few; CDR3aa: CASSWNGHPSPYNEQFF; CDR3nt: TGCGCCAGCAGCTGGAATGGACACCCGTCCCCCTACAATGAGCAGTTCTTC
j_gene: TRBJ1-2; d_gene: TRBD1; v_gene: TRBV7-6; abundance: -; CDR3aa: CASSSQVGQGAVYGYTF; CDR3nt: TGTGCCAGCAGCTCTCAGGTCGGACAGGGGGCAGTCTATGGCTACACCTTC
j_gene: TRBJ1-2; d_gene: -; v_gene: TRBV28; abundance: few; CDR3aa: CASSSDSAAYGYTF; CDR3nt: TGTGCCAGCAGTTCGGACAGCGCCGCGTATGGCTACACCTTC
j_gene: TRBJ1-5; d_gene: -; v_gene: TRBV5-4; abundance: few; CDR3aa: CASSWGGDGNQPQHF; CDR3nt: TGTGCCAGCAGCTGGGGGGGGGATGGCAATCAGCCCCAGCATTTT
j_gene: TRBJ1-3; d_gene: -; v_gene: TRBV5-1; abundance: once; CDR3aa: CASSLVPGFSSSGNTIYF; CDR3nt: TGCGCCAGCAGCTTGGTCCCAGGTTTCTCGAGCTCTGGAAACACCATATATTTT
j_gene: TRBJ2-2; d_gene: TRBD1; v_gene: TRBV11-2; abundance: -; CDR3aa: CASTDRGRLISNTGELFF; CDR3nt: TGTGCCAGCACCGACAGGGGGCGACTAATCTCGAACACCGGGGAGCTGTTTTTT
j_gene: TRBJ2-1; d_gene: -; v_gene: TRBV7-9; abundance: -; CDR3aa: CASSPSRVFGDNEQFF; CDR3nt: TGTGCCAGCAGCCCCAGTCGTGTCTTTGGGGACAATGAGCAGTTCTTC
j_gene: TRBJ2-1; d_gene: TRBD1; v_gene: TRBV2; abundance: -; CDR3aa: CASSVPGTGGYNEQFF; CDR3nt: TGTGCCAGCAGTGTCCCCGGGACAGGGGGATACAATGAGCAGTTCTTC